The 4 T cell receptor beta chains given below trace back to one sample, sequenced in a study of cytomegalovirus exposure and HLA in healthy donors. The study ran its PCR with 60 Vbeta and 13 Jbeta primers. TCRdb keeps only in-frame clones here, not all; method: immunoSEQ multiplex PCR. The data contain roughly 130,000 clones, around 85% of them singletons. Sequenced: PBMCs. These receptors came from a boy younger than 18 in good health and CMV-seronegative.

The chain combines TRBV5-5 with TRBJ2-7; no clear D gene. V lost 4 bases and J lost 4, with 9 bases in between. This CDR3 contains 12 residues. Germline CDR1 is SGHKS and CDR2 is YYEKEE (reference sequence). The DNA for the CDR3 is TGTGCCAGCAGCCGTATAGAGTACGAGCAGTACTTC. This codes for CASSRIEYEQYF. Full variable domain (remainder filled in from reference TRBV5-5 and TRBJ2-7): DAGVTQSPTHLIKTRGQQVTLRCSPISGHKSVSWYQQVLGQGPQFIFQYYEKEERGRGNFPDRFSARQFPNYSSELNVNALLLGDSALYLCASSRIEYEQYFGPGTRLTVT.

The genes are TRBV14 and TRBJ2-6; D remains ambiguous. The V end lost 0 bases, the J end lost 1 base, and 10 bases lay between the germline ends. Germline CDR1 is SGHDN and CDR2 is FVKESK. This CDR3 has 17 amino acids. The CDR3 here is CASSQDVVASGANVLTF. The DNA of the CDR3 is TGTGCCAGCAGCCAAGATGTCGTGGCATCTGGGGCCAACGTCCTGACTTTC.

This clone was found once. The chain couples TRBV4-2 to TRBJ2-7; 9 bases are shared with TRBD2. The CDR3 has 18 residues. V lost 0 bases and J lost 4; bases outside the gene matches: 13. Per germline, CDR1 LGHNA and CDR2 YNFKEQ. The DNA for the CDR3 is TGTGCCAGCAGCCAAGATAGTGGGGGACTAGCAATAGGGTACGAGCAGTACTTC. Translating gives CASSQDSGGLAIGYEQYF.

The chain combines TRBV7-9 with TRBJ1-2; no clear D. V was pared by 2 bases and J by 4 bases, with 5 bases between. Germline lookup yields CDR1 SEHNR and CDR2 FQNEAQ (reference sequence). This CDR3 comprises 12 residues. The CDR3 nucleotides are TGTGCCAGCAGCTTATATATCTATGGCTACACCTTC. Translated: CASSLYIYGYTF. Filled out from reference TRBV7-9 and TRBJ1-2, the complete variable domain reads DTGVSQNPRHKITKRGQNVTFRCDPISEHNRLYWYRQTLGQGPEFLTYFQNEAQLEKSRLLSDRFSAERPKGSFSTLEIQRTEQGDSAMYLCASSLYIYGYTFGSGTRLTVV.